What follows are 14 T cell receptor beta chains derived from one specimen sequenced in a study of T cells in Graves' hyperthyroidism and ophthalmopathy. Template material for amplifying TCR beta CDR3 regions consisted of RNA transcripts. A first-round RT-PCR of the TCR CDR3 used the HTBI primer set. TCRdb called the multiplex PCR reads again in MiXCR, with one record for every CDR3 protein. The sample has approximately 640,000 distinct CDR3 sequences; around 15% are singletons. The specimen was blood. The origin of the receptors is a woman aged 25-40 years with Graves' hyperthyroidism.

V gene TRBV28 combines with J gene TRBJ2-1, with 9 nucleotides matching TRBD2. This CDR3 comprises 15 residues. After removal of 3 bases from V and 9 bases from J, the junction contained 9 bases not matched to a gene. CDR1 is MDHEN, CDR2 SYDVKM, per germline. CDR3 in DNA: TGTGCCAGCAGTTTGGGTGGTAGCGGGAGAGGTGAGCAGTTCTTC. Its protein product is CASSLGGSGRGEQFF.

This clonotype was detected many times. The chain is built from TRBV30 and TRBJ2-5, with TRBD2 as a possible D gene (6 bases). This CDR3 region has 13 residues. V was cut by 2 bases and J by 2 bases, with 9 bases left in between. Germline V CDR1 and CDR2: GTSNPN, SVGIG (reference sequence). The CDR3: CAWSLGGQETQYF. The CDR3 DNA is TGTGCCTGGAGTCTGGGAGGACAAGAGACCCAGTACTTC.

This clonotype showed up just a few times. The chain recombines TRBV19 with TRBJ2-1, with a possible D match to TRBD1 (5 bases). This CDR3 is 14 amino acids long. Germline CDR1 LNHDA, CDR2 SQIVND (reference sequence). With 2 bases removed from V and 7 bases from J, the gap between germline ends came to 12 bases. CDR3 nucleotide sequence: TGTGCCAGTAGTATACCATCAGGGCGGAATGAGCAGTTCTTC. It encodes CASSIPSGRNEQFF.

This clonotype was observed at least ten times. The V call is TRBV7-3, the J call TRBJ2-2; perhaps TRBD2 as D (6 bases). Germline CDR1 is SGHTA and CDR2 is FQGTGA. This CDR3 is built from 15 residues. V dropped 6 bases and J dropped 2 bases, with 13 bases sitting between them. The CDR3 nucleotides read TGTGCCAGCAGACATGGCGGGGTCAACACCGGGGAGCTGTTTTTT. It encodes CASRHGGVNTGELFF.

This clonotype was picked up many times. The rearrangement joins TRBV6-5 to TRBJ2-3; perhaps TRBD1 as D (6 bases). With 2 bases removed from V and 8 bases from J, the gap between germline ends came to 8 bases. CDR3 length: 12 residues. Germline assignment: CDR1 MNHEY and CDR2 SVGAGI. The CDR3 DNA reads TGTGCCAGCAGTTACGAGGGGGTTACGCAGTATTTT. Amino acid sequence: CASSYEGVTQYF.

The rearrangement joins TRBV5-1 to TRBJ2-7; 14 bases line up with TRBD2. The V segment lost 4 bases and the J segment 3 bases; nucleotides outside the gene matches: 3. There are 15 residues in the CDR3. Germline values: CDR1 SGHRS, CDR2 YFSETQ. DNA of the CDR3: TGCGCCAGCAGCCGACTAGCGGGAGGGATCTACGAGCAGTACTTC. This sequence encodes CASSRLAGGIYEQYF.

This clonotype was recorded at least ten times. The rearrangement joins TRBV2 to TRBJ1-3; D not resolved. Per germline, CDR1 SNHLY and CDR2 FYNNEI. V was pared by 6 bases and J by 2 bases, with 8 bases between. The length of the CDR3 is 13 residues. The CDR3 sequence is CASRTWTGNTIYF. CDR3 sequence (DNA): TGTGCCAGCAGGACATGGACTGGAAACACCATATATTTT.

This clonotype was counted many times. V gene TRBV11-1 combines with J gene TRBJ2-3; D gene unclear. Germline V CDR1 and CDR2: SGHAT, FQDESV (reference sequence). V was pared by 1 base and J by 4 bases, with 6 bases between. The CDR3 sequence is 13 residues long. The CDR3, as DNA: TGTGCCAGCAGCTTAGGCCGACCAGATACGCAGTATTTT. It specifies CASSLGRPDTQYF.

Concerning this clonotype itself: Given a much more abundant clone one base away, this may be a read error. The gene calls are TRBV7-2 and TRBJ1-2; D gene ambiguous. The CDR3 runs 17 residues. Trimming shortened V by 4 bases and J by 4 bases, and 22 bases separated the two germline ends. The germline gives CDR1 SGHTA, CDR2 FQGNSA. The chain's CDR3 is CASSSVSADPSLYGYTF. In DNA form, the CDR3 reads TGTGCCAGCAGCTCGGTTTCGGCGGATCCGTCCCTCTATGGCTACACCTTC.

This clonotype has just a few counts. A single base separates this from a much larger clone, so it may be a read error. This CDR3 is CAGSLGSFYGYTF. The CDR3 nucleotides read TGTGCCGGCAGTTTGGGGTCCTTCTATGGCTACACCTTC. This chain links TRBV12-3 or TRBV12-4 with TRBJ1-2; D ambiguous. The CDR3 extends over 13 amino acids.

This clonotype was seen only a few times. The gene calls are TRBV9 and TRBJ2-5; 7 bases match TRBD2. V gave up 2 bases and J gave up 3 bases; unmatched junction bases: 13. The CDR3 has 17 residues. Germline CDR1 SGDLS, CDR2 YYNGEE. CDR3 in amino acids: CASSVSAGAAIKETQYF. Here the CDR3 DNA reads TGTGCCAGCAGCGTTTCGGCGGGAGCTGCCATAAAAGAGACCCAGTACTTC.

The chain has TRBV19 and TRBJ1-6; D gene unclear. This CDR3 comprises 13 residues. V dropped 3 bases and J dropped 6 bases, with 6 bases sitting between them. Germline CDR1 and CDR2: LNHDA and SQIVND (reference sequence). CDR3 loop: CASSIQTNSPLHF. CDR3 nucleotides: TGTGCCAGTAGTATCCAGACTAATTCACCCCTCCACTTT.

This clonotype was counted at least ten times. The V call is TRBV12-3 or TRBV12-4, the J call TRBJ1-1, with 7 nucleotides matching TRBD1. The CDR3 sequence is 15 residues long. Trimming cost V 4 bases and J 3 bases; bases outside gene matches: 8. CDR3 amino acids: CASSSWTGGDTEAFF. The CDR3 nucleotides read TGTGCCAGCAGTTCCTGGACAGGAGGGGACACTGAAGCTTTCTTT.

In its sample, this clonotype was seen a few times. The rearrangement links TRBV10-3 to TRBJ1-3; unclear D gene. V lost 3 bases and J 4 bases, leaving 4 bases between the germline ends. Per the germline V gene, CDR1 is ENHRY and CDR2 is SYGVKD. CDR3 length: 12 amino acids. The CDR3 DNA sequence: TGTGCCATCAGTGACTACGGAAACACCATATATTTT. Its protein is CAISDYGNTIYF.